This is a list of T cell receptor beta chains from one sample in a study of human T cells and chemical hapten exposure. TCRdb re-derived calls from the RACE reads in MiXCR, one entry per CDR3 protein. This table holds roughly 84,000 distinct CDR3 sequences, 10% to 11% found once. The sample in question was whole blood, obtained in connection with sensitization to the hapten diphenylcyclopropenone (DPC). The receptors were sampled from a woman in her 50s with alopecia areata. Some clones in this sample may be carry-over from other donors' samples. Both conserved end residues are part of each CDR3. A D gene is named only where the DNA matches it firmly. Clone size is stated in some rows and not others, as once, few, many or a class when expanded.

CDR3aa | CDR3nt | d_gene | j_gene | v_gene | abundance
CASSGIGASYEQYF | TGTGCCAGCAGTGGCATTGGGGCGAGCTACGAGCAGTACTTC | NA | TRBJ2-7 | TRBV27 | few
CSVSPFTDTQYF | TGCAGCGTTTCACCCTTCACAGATACGCAGTATTTT | NA | TRBJ2-3 | TRBV29-1 | many
CASSPRTGAYSPLHF | TGTGCCAGCAGCCCCCGGACAGGGGCTTATTCACCCCTCCACTTT | TRBD1 | TRBJ1-6 | TRBV9 | few
CASSLVGTVSYEQYF | TGTGCCAGCAGTTTAGTGGGGACAGTCTCCTACGAGCAGTACTTC | TRBD1 | TRBJ2-7 | TRBV12-3/TRBV12-4 | few
CASSPLGVAGVHNEQFF | TGTGCCAGCAGTCCCCTCGGAGTAGCGGGAGTACACAATGAGCAGTTCTTC | TRBD2 | TRBJ2-1 | TRBV7-3 | many
CASSFTGDEQYF | TGTGCCAGCAGCTTCACAGGGGACGAGCAGTACTTC | TRBD1 | TRBJ2-7 | TRBV6-6 | many
CASSQAVGAEAQNIQYF | TGCGCCAGCAGCCAAGCGGTTGGAGCGGAGGCCCAAAACATTCAGTACTTC | NA | TRBJ2-4 | TRBV4-3 | many
CASSQDPRGEQFF | TGTGCCAGCAGCCAAGACCCGAGAGGCGAGCAGTTCTTC | NA | TRBJ2-1 | TRBV14 | NA
CAWSQGTGANVLTF | TGTGCCTGGAGTCAGGGGACTGGGGCCAACGTCCTGACTTTC | NA | TRBJ2-6 | TRBV30 | NA
CASSQDSYTEAFF | TGTGCCAGCTCACAGGACAGCTACACTGAAGCTTTCTTT | NA | TRBJ1-1 | TRBV18 | many
CASSLAHGELFF | TGTGCCAGCAGCTTAGCCCACGGGGAGCTGTTTTTT | NA | TRBJ2-2 | TRBV11-2 | many
CASSARRTGGGHEQYF | TGTGCCAGCAGCGCCCGGCGGACAGGGGGCGGCCACGAGCAGTACTTC | TRBD1 | TRBJ2-7 | TRBV7-9 | NA
CSARGATDTQYF | TGCAGCGCCAGAGGGGCCACAGATACGCAGTATTTT | NA | TRBJ2-3 | TRBV29-1 | few
CASSLAGSGGMNTEAFF | TGTGCCAGCAGCTTAGCGGGATCCGGCGGGATGAACACTGAAGCTTTCTTT | NA | TRBJ1-1 | TRBV7-3 | few
CASSLTEIRDNEQFF | TGCGCCAGCAGCTTAACGGAGATACGGGACAATGAGCAGTTCTTC | NA | TRBJ2-1 | TRBV5-1 | once
CASSWDRGPEQYF | TGTGCCAGCAGCTGGGACAGGGGGCCCGAGCAGTACTTC | TRBD1 | TRBJ2-7 | TRBV7-2 | many
CASSWGTGEYGYTF | TGCGCCAGCAGCTGGGGGACAGGGGAGTATGGCTACACCTTC | TRBD1 | TRBJ1-2 | TRBV5-1 | many
CATSEVGTDTQYF | TGTGCCACCAGTGAGGTGGGAACAGATACGCAGTATTTT | NA | TRBJ2-3 | TRBV24-1 | many
CASSFSSGDPDTQYF | TGTGCCAGCAGCTTCTCTAGCGGGGATCCAGATACGCAGTATTTT | TRBD2 | TRBJ2-3 | TRBV7-2 | few
CASSSRTRNTGELFF | TGTGCCAGCAGCTCGAGGACTAGGAACACCGGGGAGCTGTTTTTT | TRBD2 | TRBJ2-2 | TRBV7-8 | NA
CASSLELGNQPQHF | TGTGCCAGCAGCCTGGAGCTGGGGAATCAGCCCCAGCATTTT | NA | TRBJ1-5 | TRBV6-2/TRBV6-3 | NA
CASSLSQGSTQYF | TGTGCCAGCTCACTCTCGCAGGGATCGACCCAGTACTTC | NA | TRBJ2-5 | TRBV18 | few
CASSPDRFAYEQYF | TGTGCCAGCAGCCCTGACAGGTTCGCCTACGAGCAGTACTTC | NA | TRBJ2-7 | TRBV11-2 | many
CASSLEGLNSYEQYF | TGTGCCAGCAGCTTAGAAGGACTTAATTCCTACGAGCAGTACTTC | NA | TRBJ2-7 | TRBV7-2 | NA
CASKGVLVHNEQFF | TGCGCCAGCAAGGGGGTGCTAGTCCACAATGAGCAGTTCTTC | NA | TRBJ2-1 | TRBV5-1 | few
CSYRDSDYEQYF | TGCAGCTACCGGGACAGCGACTACGAGCAGTACTTC | TRBD1 | TRBJ2-7 | TRBV29-1 | many
CASSRQGDSGNTIYF | TGTGCCAGCAGCCGACAGGGGGACTCTGGAAACACCATATATTTT | TRBD1 | TRBJ1-3 | TRBV12-3/TRBV12-4 | many
CASTHMAPGQGVVAGANVLTF | TGTGCCAGCACCCACATGGCACCGGGACAGGGGGTTGTGGCTGGGGCCAACGTCCTGACTTTC | TRBD1 | TRBJ2-6 | TRBV12-3/TRBV12-4 | many
CASSLRQTPSYF | TGTGCCAGCAGCTTAAGGCAGACCCCGTCGTACTTC | NA | TRBJ2-4 | TRBV7-2 | NA
CAIKTKTSGGNEQFF | TGTGCCATCAAGACGAAGACTAGCGGCGGGAATGAGCAGTTCTTC | TRBD2 | TRBJ2-1 | TRBV10-3 | NA
CASSLDSIQYF | TGCGCCAGCAGCTTGGATTCCATTCAGTACTTC | NA | TRBJ2-4 | TRBV5-1 | NA
CASSQDQTSGRAGEETQYF | TGTGCCAGCAGCCAAGATCAGACTAGCGGGAGGGCCGGGGAAGAGACCCAGTACTTC | TRBD2 | TRBJ2-5 | TRBV4-2 | many
CSARDGKTGTYKQYF | TGCAGTGCTAGAGATGGGAAAACAGGAACCTACAAGCAGTACTTC | NA | TRBJ2-7 | TRBV20-1 | NA
CASSPYRGQGAFF | TGTGCCAGCAGTCCATACAGGGGGCAAGGAGCTTTCTTT | TRBD1 | TRBJ1-1 | TRBV12-3/TRBV12-4 | many
CATGFTGELFF | TGTGCCACCGGGTTCACCGGGGAGCTGTTTTTT | NA | TRBJ2-2 | TRBV7-9 | many
CSAREPTGGFTDTQYF | TGCAGTGCTAGAGAACCGACAGGGGGCTTTACAGATACGCAGTATTTT | TRBD1 | TRBJ2-3 | TRBV20-1 | many
CASSQGGSRVGNTIYF | TGCGCCAGCAGCCAAGGAGGGTCCAGGGTCGGGAACACCATATATTTT | NA | TRBJ1-3 | TRBV4-1 | NA
CSASSVYSYEQYF | TGCAGCGCCAGTAGCGTGTACTCCTACGAGCAGTACTTC | NA | TRBJ2-7 | TRBV29-1 | few
CASSGSDQETQYF | TGTGCCAGCTCGGGGTCAGATCAAGAGACCCAGTACTTC | NA | TRBJ2-5 | TRBV18 | many
CASSPPRGDTDTQYF | TGTGCCAGCAGCCCCCCGCGGGGCGACACAGATACGCAGTATTTT | NA | TRBJ2-3 | TRBV5-4 | many
CASSLAASGSKEQYF | TGTGCCAGCAGCTTAGCGGCTAGCGGGAGCAAAGAGCAGTACTTC | TRBD2 | TRBJ2-7 | TRBV7-2 | few
CAISDEGVAKNIQYF | TGTGCCATCAGTGATGAGGGGGTAGCCAAAAACATTCAGTACTTC | NA | TRBJ2-4 | TRBV10-3 | NA
CSAPDRNTGELFF | TGCAGTGCCCCCGACAGGAACACCGGGGAGCTGTTTTTT | NA | TRBJ2-2 | TRBV20-1 | few
CASRPTSTQTGELFF | TGTGCCAGCAGACCGACTAGCACCCAAACCGGGGAGCTGTTTTTT | TRBD2 | TRBJ2-2 | TRBV6-2/TRBV6-3 | many
CASTTQGLAGVGSTDTQYF | TGTGCCAGTACTACCCAGGGACTAGCGGGAGTCGGGAGCACAGATACGCAGTATTTT | TRBD2 | TRBJ2-3 | TRBV19 | NA
CASSFGGYTIYF | TGTGCCAGCAGTTTCGGGGGATACACCATATATTTT | NA | TRBJ1-3 | TRBV12-3/TRBV12-4 | few
CASSLSGPAFPVLAFF | TGTGCCAGCAGTTTATCTGGACCCGCGTTTCCTGTGCTGGCTTTCTTT | NA | TRBJ1-1 | TRBV27 | NA
CASSKRGTDYEQYF | TGTGCCAGTAGTAAGAGGGGGACAGACTACGAGCAGTACTTC | TRBD1 | TRBJ2-7 | TRBV19 | few
CASSPPGIGTQYF | TGTGCCAGCAGTCCCCCAGGGATCGGGACCCAGTACTTC | NA | TRBJ2-5 | TRBV6-5 | many
CASSLSRDVPRGQFF | TGTGCCAGCAGTTTATCCAGGGATGTCCCCCGGGGGCAGTTCTTC | NA | TRBJ2-1 | TRBV27 | many
CAAGEGRAPFYEQYF | TGTGCCGCTGGAGAGGGCAGGGCCCCCTTCTACGAGCAGTACTTC | NA | TRBJ2-7 | TRBV19 | NA
CASSQDPNANTGELFF | TGCGCCAGCAGCCAAGATCCCAATGCGAACACCGGGGAGCTGTTTTTT | NA | TRBJ2-2 | TRBV4-3 | many
CASSFRGHQPQHF | TGTGCCAGCAGTTTCAGGGGACATCAGCCCCAGCATTTT | NA | TRBJ1-5 | TRBV6-5 | many
CSVTGALNTGELFF | TGCAGCGTTACAGGGGCCTTAAACACCGGGGAGCTGTTTTTT | TRBD1 | TRBJ2-2 | TRBV29-1 | NA
CASVRRGTDTQYF | TGTGCCAGCGTCCGACGAGGGACAGATACGCAGTATTTT | NA | TRBJ2-3 | TRBV27 | many
CSARRAGVHTDTQYF | TGCAGTGCTAGAAGGGCGGGAGTCCATACAGATACGCAGTATTTT | TRBD2 | TRBJ2-3 | TRBV20-1 | few
CASSPGLAASTDNEQFF | TGCGCCAGCAGCCCGGGACTAGCGGCCTCCACAGACAATGAGCAGTTCTTC | TRBD2 | TRBJ2-1 | TRBV5-1 | few